This T cell receptor (beta chain) derives from a study of cytomegalovirus exposure and HLA in healthy donors. Whole-study context: Counted in an early data release were approximately 85 million unique TCRs from HLA-typed donors.

This PCR relied on a set of 60 Vbeta primers and 13 Jbeta primers. The protocol was immunoSEQ multiplex PCR, while the TCRdb copy is restricted to in-frame clones and leaves out a portion. The sample includes some 110,000 clones, almost 70% seen only once; the top ten take about 9%. This clone was recorded a few times. Those who donated were healthy bone marrow donors. CDR1 is SGHRS and CDR2 is YFSETQ in the germline V gene. The CDR3 contains 18 residues. Trimming took 3 bases from V and 0 from J, leaving 16 bases between them. Material for sequencing was PBMCs. This clonotype originated in a young man in good health and CMV-seropositive. V gene TRBV5-1 combines with J gene TRBJ2-6; D is possibly TRBD1 (6 bases). The CDR3 DNA follows: TGCGCCAGCAGCTGGCAGACAGGCCCCGGCTCTGGGGCCAACGTCCTGACTTTC. Residues: CASSWQTGPGSGANVLTF.